This entry lists 25 T cell receptor beta chains sequenced from one sample in a study of T cells in tuberculosis. Regarding time point: new active TB diagnosis, blood taken before or within 7 days of starting treatment. Libraries were prepared by immunoSEQ multiplex PCR; TCRdb keeps only in-frame clonotypes and omits some of them. The data show around 40,000 clones, roughly 95% seen once. Sequenced here: PBMCs, sampled at tuberculosis diagnosis. Receptors originate from an adult with tuberculosis.

The CDR3 spells CASSVGGGTGGNEQFF. CDR3 bases: TGTGCCAGCAGCGTAGGGGGAGGGACAGGAGGAAATGAGCAGTTCTTC. The chain is built from TRBV9 and TRBJ2-1; D perhaps matches TRBD1 (8 bases). Trimming took off 0 bases at V and 7 bases at J, with 17 bases between the two ends. The CDR3 spans 16 residues. Per the germline V gene, CDR1 is SGDLS and CDR2 is YYNGEE.

The J gene is TRBJ1-3, the V gene TRBV4-1; TRBD1 matches 8 bases. The CDR3 is 18 residues long. Per the germline V gene, CDR1 is MGHRA and CDR2 is YSYEKL. Trimming took 2 bases from V and 0 from J; bases not matched to a gene: 9. Written as DNA, the CDR3 is TGCGCCAGCAGCCAATTTGGACAGGGAATTAACTCTGGAAACACCATATATTTT. Translation gives CASSQFGQGINSGNTIYF.

This chain uses TRBV7-2 with TRBJ1-3; D gene ambiguous. The CDR3 loop spans 15 amino acids. Germline V CDR1 and CDR2: SGHTA, FQGNSA. The germline V and J ends were trimmed by 4 bases and 0 bases, with 10 bases remaining between them. The CDR3 region is CASSSLSFSGNTIYF. The CDR3 bases are TGTGCCAGCAGCTCTCTCTCCTTCTCTGGAAACACCATATATTTT.

The chain combines TRBV11-2 with TRBJ2-7; tentative D call: TRBD2 (6 bases). Germline V gene data show CDR1 as SGHAT and CDR2 as FQNNGV. The CDR3 runs 12 residues. V gave up 3 bases and J gave up 7 bases, with 10 bases separating them. The CDR3 loop reads CASSFRAGEQYF. Written as DNA, the CDR3 is TGTGCCAGCAGCTTCAGGGCGGGAGAGCAGTACTTC.

The V and J genes are TRBV5-5 and TRBJ2-7, with 14 positions matching TRBD2. The ends lost 4 bases at V and 2 bases at J; junction bases unmatched: 2. The CDR3 contains 15 residues. The germline V gene encodes CDR1 SGHKS and CDR2 YYEKEE (reference sequence). CDR3 DNA sequence: TGTGCCAGCAGCCGGACTAGCGGGGGGACCTACGAGCAGTACTTC. Protein sequence: CASSRTSGGTYEQYF.

V gene TRBV25-1 combines with J gene TRBJ1-6; 8 nucleotides align to TRBD1. The CDR3 is 15 residues long. V shed 3 bases, J shed 4 bases, and the junction held 2 bases outside the gene matches. Germline V gene lookup returns CDR1 MGHDK and CDR2 SYGVNS. CDR3 DNA: TGTGCCAGCAGTGAGCACAGGGGGTATAATTCACCCCTCCACTTT. Its protein product is CASSEHRGYNSPLHF.

By share of the sample, this clone is large. This chain connects TRBV10-1 to TRBJ1-2, with TRBD1 as a possible D gene (5 bases). Deletions cut 8 bases from V and 0 bases from J, with 25 bases between. CDR1 is WNHNN, CDR2 SYGVQD, per germline (reference sequence). The CDR3 is made up of 18 amino acids. This CDR3 is CASEKGKSWGPSNYGYTF. For the CDR3, the DNA is TGCGCCAGCGAAAAGGGGAAAAGCTGGGGTCCCTCTAACTATGGCTACACCTTC.

The chain couples TRBV7-9 to TRBJ2-4; 11 bases are shared with TRBD2. Germline CDR1 SEHNR, CDR2 FQNEAQ (reference sequence). CDR3 length: 18 amino acids. V trimming: 5 bases; J trimming: 0 bases; junction bases outside the gene matches: 9. The CDR3 loop is CASSDPSGGSLAKNIQYF. DNA for the CDR3: TGTGCCAGCAGCGACCCTAGCGGGGGGTCCTTAGCCAAAAACATTCAGTACTTC.

V and J are TRBV18 and TRBJ1-6; 9 bases are a match to TRBD1. The length of the CDR3 is 18 residues. V was pared by 6 bases and J by 5 bases, with 14 bases of the junction left unmatched. Germline V gene sequence: CDR1 KGHSH, CDR2 LQKENI. CDR3 DNA sequence: TGTGCCAGCTCTCCAACCGCAACAGGGGGCGGGAATAATTCACCCCTCCACTTT. Protein product: CASSPTATGGGNNSPLHF.

J is TRBJ2-1 and V is TRBV5-1; D is ambiguous. V lost 0 bases and J 9 bases, leaving 4 bases between the germline ends. This CDR3 comprises 11 residues. CDR1 is SGHRS, CDR2 YFSETQ, per germline. CDR3 in amino acids: CASSLAGEQFF. The CDR3 DNA reads as TGCGCCAGCAGCTTGGCCGGTGAGCAGTTCTTC.

V is TRBV4-3 and J is TRBJ2-7; D is perhaps TRBD1 (5 bases). V was shortened by 3 bases and J by 6 bases, with 9 bases between the two germline ends. The CDR3 covers 12 residues. Germline CDR1 reads LGHNA; CDR2 reads YSLEER. The CDR3 is CASSHPGREQYF. Here the CDR3 DNA reads TGCGCCAGCAGCCACCCAGGGCGCGAGCAGTACTTC.

By share of the sample, this clone is medium-sized. Other DNA sequences in this specimen translate into the identical CDR3. The V and J genes are TRBV5-5 and TRBJ2-5; 11 bases are a match to TRBD2. V shed 1 base and J 5 bases; nucleotides not matched to a gene: 4. The CDR3 runs to 15 residues. Germline loops: CDR1 SGHKS, CDR2 YYEKEE (reference sequence). In nucleotides, the CDR3 is TGTGCCAGCAGCTTGAATAGCGGGGGGGCGGAGACCCAGTACTTC. It specifies CASSLNSGGAETQYF.

The chain joins TRBV7-3 to TRBJ1-2, with D maybe TRBD1 (5 bases). The V gene lost 2 bases and the J gene lost 6 bases, with 19 bases spanning the gap. From germline, CDR1 is SGHTA and CDR2 FQGTGA. CDR3 length: 16 residues. In DNA, the CDR3 is TGTGCCAGCAGCTTATACAATAGTGGGGCAGCTAATGGCTACACCTTC. It codes for CASSLYNSGAANGYTF.

This chain joins TRBV4-3 and TRBJ1-2; 8 bases fit TRBD1. Germline CDR1 reads LGHNA; CDR2 reads YSLEER. The V segment lost 1 base and the J segment 4 bases; nucleotides outside the gene matches: 5. The CDR3 spans 15 residues. The CDR3 DNA follows: TGCGCCAGCAGCCAAGGGGCAGGGGGCAGCTATGGCTACACCTTC. This translates into CASSQGAGGSYGYTF.

The V and J genes are TRBV5-5 and TRBJ1-2, with TRBD1 matching 10 bases. Trimming removed 4 bases from V and 4 bases from J; junction bases left unmatched: 7. From germline, CDR1 is SGHKS and CDR2 YYEKEE (reference sequence). This CDR3 has 15 residues. The DNA of the CDR3 is TGTGCCAGCAGCACTGGGACAGGGGAGCGCTATGGCTACACCTTC. This sequence encodes CASSTGTGERYGYTF.

The chain employs TRBV28 and TRBJ1-1; perhaps TRBD1 as D (5 bases). The CDR3 is made up of 14 amino acids. Germline V gene data show CDR1 as MDHEN and CDR2 as SYDVKM. V lost 5 bases and J 1 base, leaving 11 bases between the germline ends. CDR3 loop: CASSTRTRNTEAFF. In DNA, the CDR3 is TGTGCCAGCAGTACCCGGACAAGGAACACTGAAGCTTTCTTT.

The V and J genes are TRBV9 and TRBJ2-7; 8 bases map to TRBD2. This CDR3 has 16 amino acids. Germline V CDR1 and CDR2: SGDLS, YYNGEE. V lost 4 bases and J lost 5; bases outside the gene matches: 14. This chain's CDR3 is CASSSRTGTRGNEQYF. The DNA of the CDR3 is TGTGCCAGCAGCTCACGTACCGGGACTAGAGGAAACGAGCAGTACTTC.

V is TRBV5-6 and J is TRBJ2-3; possibly TRBD2 for D (5 bases). The CDR3 contains 17 residues. The V end was cut by 4 bases, the J end by 1 base, with 19 bases between. Germline CDR1 SGHDT, CDR2 YYEEEE. Here the CDR3 reads CASSANRGSTRTDTQYF. CDR3 nucleotides: TGTGCCAGCAGCGCAAATCGAGGGTCTACACGCACAGATACGCAGTATTTT.

This clone has a single count. Other DNA sequences in this specimen translate into the identical CDR3. The chain combines TRBV5-1 with TRBJ2-3, with D uncertain. The V end lost 1 base, the J end lost 2 bases, and 5 bases lay between the germline ends. The V gene's germline CDR1 is SGHRS and CDR2 YFSETQ. The CDR3 sequence is 13 residues long. CDR3 protein: CASSLQFTDTQYF. CDR3 coding DNA: TGCGCCAGCAGCTTGCAGTTCACAGATACGCAGTATTTT.

The J gene is TRBJ2-7, the V gene TRBV6-5, with D possibly being TRBD1 (5 bases). Germline loops: CDR1 MNHEY, CDR2 SVGAGI. The V gene lost 0 bases and the J gene lost 6 bases, with 9 bases spanning the gap. This CDR3 contains 13 residues. CDR3 loop: CASSYSGRGEQYF. The CDR3 DNA sequence: TGTGCCAGCAGTTACTCGGGGCGCGGCGAGCAGTACTTC.

V gene TRBV5-4 combines with J gene TRBJ2-7, with 7 bases fitting TRBD1. The CDR3 contains 14 residues. V lost 2 bases and J lost 2; bases outside the gene matches: 4. Per germline, CDR1 SGHNT and CDR2 YYREEE (reference sequence). The CDR3 DNA reads as TGTGCCAGCAGCTTAAAGACAGGGACCTACGAGCAGTACTTC. Translation: CASSLKTGTYEQYF.

This sequence joins TRBV29-1 and TRBJ2-3, with 8 nucleotides matching TRBD2. Germline V gene data show CDR1 as SQVTM and CDR2 as ANQGSEA. The V gene end was trimmed by 8 bases and the J gene end by 3 bases; junction bases not matched to a gene: 7. The CDR3 is made up of 13 amino acids. The DNA of the CDR3 is TGCAGCTCCGACGGGGGGGGGACAGATACGCAGTATTTT. Encoded protein: CSSDGGGTDTQYF.

This clone was picked up one time. The chain couples TRBV11-2 to TRBJ1-1; 7 bases are a match to TRBD1. The CDR3 is 15 residues long. The trim removed 6 bases at V and 1 base at J, leaving 8 bases unmatched. The germline V gene has CDR1 SGHAT and CDR2 FQNNGV. The CDR3 DNA reads TGTGCCAGCAGGAAACCGGGACAGAAGAACACTGAAGCTTTCTTT. Translated, it gives CASRKPGQKNTEAFF.

A single count supports this clone. The chain uses TRBV2 and TRBJ2-7; D possibly corresponds to TRBD1 (6 bases). CDR1 SNHLY and CDR2 FYNNEI come from the germline V gene. Trimming took off 6 bases at V and 4 bases at J, with 10 bases between the two ends. The CDR3 extends over 12 amino acids. The CDR3 sequence is CASSPQGYEQYF. The CDR3 DNA reads as TGTGCCAGCAGCCCCCAGGGGTACGAGCAGTACTTC.

V and J are TRBV15 and TRBJ2-1; no clear D gene. This CDR3 is built from 15 residues. V was trimmed by 6 bases and J by 7 bases, leaving 19 bases between them. Germline V gene data show CDR1 as LNHNV and CDR2 as YYDKDF (reference sequence). For the CDR3, the DNA is TGTGCCACCAGTTTGGGCCGTGGGTTTATGAATGAGCAGTTCTTC. It codes for CATSLGRGFMNEQFF.